This T cell receptor beta chain is from a study of cytomegalovirus exposure and HLA in healthy donors. Primers included in the PCR were 60 Vbeta and 13 Jbeta primers. Only in-frame clones appear in the TCRdb table, and some are missing; sequencing was by immunoSEQ multiplex PCR. The table lists 55,000 to 65,000 clones, roughly nine tenths of them singletons. Trimming took 3 bases from V and 1 from J, leaving 3 bases between them. CDR1 MDHEN and CDR2 SYDVKM come from the germline V gene. The CDR3 covers 12 residues. The rearrangement uses TRBV28 and TRBJ1-1; no firm D call. This TCR came from a man aged 25-45 years in good health and CMV-seropositive. Sample: PBMCs. CDR3 nucleotides: TGTGCCAGCAGTTTGGCGAACACTGAAGCTTTCTTT. Residues: CASSLANTEAFF.